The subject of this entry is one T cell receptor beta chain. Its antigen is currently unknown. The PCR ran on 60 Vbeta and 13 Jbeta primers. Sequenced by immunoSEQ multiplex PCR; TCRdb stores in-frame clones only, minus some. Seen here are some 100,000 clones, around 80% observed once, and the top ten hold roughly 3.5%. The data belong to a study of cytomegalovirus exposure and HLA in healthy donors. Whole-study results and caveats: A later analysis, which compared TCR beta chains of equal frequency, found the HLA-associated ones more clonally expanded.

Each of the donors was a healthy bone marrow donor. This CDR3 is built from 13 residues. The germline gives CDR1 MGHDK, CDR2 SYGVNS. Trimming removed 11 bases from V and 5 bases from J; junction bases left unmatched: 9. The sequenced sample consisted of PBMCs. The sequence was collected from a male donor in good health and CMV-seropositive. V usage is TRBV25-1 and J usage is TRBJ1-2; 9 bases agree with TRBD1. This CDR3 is CAYRGPGEYGYTF. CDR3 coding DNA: TGTGCCTACAGGGGGCCTGGTGAGTATGGCTACACCTTC.